One and the same sample provided the 22 T cell receptor beta chains below, sequenced in a study of T cell repertoires in cytomegalovirus infection. TCRdb redid the calling of the reads with MiXCR, one entry per CDR3 protein. The data contain around 250,000 distinct CDR3 sequences, 15% to 20% of them seen just once; the ten biggest clones take up roughly 50%. Sequenced: CD8+ T cells from PBMCs. Receptor source: a human donor in good health (CMV status not recorded). Some clones in this sample may be carry-over from other donors' samples.

J is TRBJ2-2 and V is TRBV6-1, with D possibly matching TRBD1 (6 bases). Trimming removed 3 bases at V and 7 bases at J, with 15 bases between. Germline CDR1 is MNHNS and CDR2 is SASEGT. The CDR3 runs to 15 residues. Here the CDR3 reads CASSDRGKGVGELFF. The CDR3 DNA reads TGTGCCAGCAGTGACCGGGGAAAGGGGGTCGGGGAGCTGTTTTTT.

There are a few counts of this clonotype. V usage is TRBV19 and J usage is TRBJ2-7; TRBD1 might be the D (6 bases). The CDR3 runs 15 residues. CDR1 and CDR2 from the germline V gene are LNHDA and SQIVND (reference sequence). V was clipped by 5 bases and J by 0 bases, with 14 bases between them. The CDR3 DNA reads as TGTGCCAGTAGTCCAGGGGCCCTCGGCTCCTACGAGCAGTACTTC. Amino acids: CASSPGALGSYEQYF. Full variable domain (missing parts from reference TRBV19 and TRBJ2-7): DGGITQSPKYLFRKEGQNVTLSCEQNLNHDAMYWYRQDPGQGLRLIYYSQIVNDFQKGDIAEGYSVSREKKESFPLTVTSAQKNPTAFYLCASSPGALGSYEQYFGPGTRLTVT.

J is TRBJ1-1 and V is TRBV6-1, with TRBD1 identical over 10 bases. This CDR3 spans 16 amino acids. J lost 0 bases, V lost 5 bases, and 6 bases had no gene match. Germline CDR1 MNHNS, CDR2 SASEGT. The CDR3 spells CASSSGTGALNTEAFF. CDR3 sequence (DNA): TGTGCCAGCAGTTCCGGGACAGGGGCCTTGAACACTGAAGCTTTCTTT.

J is TRBJ2-5 and V is TRBV20-1, with TRBD2 matching 16 bases. CDR1 is DFQATT and CDR2 is SNEGSKA in the germline V gene (reference sequence). The CDR3 is made up of 18 amino acids. Trimming cost V 0 bases and J 6 bases; bases outside gene matches: 10. The CDR3 here is CSARDRGTSGGGLQTQYF. For the CDR3, the DNA is TGCAGTGCTAGAGATCGTGGGACTAGCGGGGGGGGCCTCCAGACCCAGTACTTC.

The chain combines TRBV7-8 with TRBJ2-1, with TRBD2 matching 14 bases. The CDR3 extends over 16 amino acids. Germline V lookup: CDR1 SGHVS, CDR2 FQNEAQ. Trimming took 6 bases from V and 4 from J; bases not matched to a gene: 5. CDR3 sequence: CASRPGLAGGYNEQFF. For the CDR3, the DNA is TGTGCCAGCAGACCCGGACTAGCGGGGGGTTACAATGAGCAGTTCTTC.

This sequence joins TRBV6-8 and TRBJ2-7; D ambiguous. The CDR3 spans 15 residues. Trimming removed 0 bases from V and 0 bases from J, with 9 bases in between. Germline values: CDR1 MNHGY, CDR2 SAAAGT. CDR3 nucleotides: TGTGCCAGCAGTTACTCACCGGGCCCCTCCTACGAGCAGTACTTC. It specifies CASSYSPGPSYEQYF.

This clonotype was detected only a few times. The chain links TRBV29-1 to TRBJ2-7; D unclear. Germline lookup yields CDR1 SQVTM and CDR2 ANQGSEA. This CDR3 region has 13 residues. V gave up 1 base and J gave up 2 bases, with 9 bases separating them. CDR3 in DNA: TGCAGCGTTGAAGCGGGCAGACCCTACGAGCAGTACTTC. It is translated as CSVEAGRPYEQYF.

This chain uses TRBV11-2 with TRBJ1-1; D unclear. The germline V gene has CDR1 SGHAT and CDR2 FQNNGV. CDR3 size: 14 residues. V was clipped by 5 bases and J by 6 bases, with 16 bases between them. The CDR3 DNA reads TGTGCCAGCAGCACCCGGGCCTTACGCGCTGAAGCTTTCTTT. This sequence encodes CASSTRALRAEAFF.

This clonotype has a handful of counts. This chain uses TRBV6-2 or TRBV6-3 with TRBJ2-3, with D unresolved. Per germline, CDR1 MNHEY and CDR2 SVGEGT. The CDR3 is made up of 14 amino acids. V was cut by 5 bases and J by 3 bases, with 12 bases left in between. Here the CDR3 reads CASSDGPRTDTQYF. CDR3 nucleotide sequence: TGTGCCAGCAGTGACGGGCCTCGGACAGATACGCAGTATTTT.

Ten or more counts support this clonotype. The chain uses TRBV7-9 and TRBJ1-2; maybe TRBD1 (6 bases). The germline V and J ends were trimmed by 1 base and 4 bases, with 13 bases remaining between them. The CDR3 has 15 residues. CDR1 and CDR2 (germline): SEHNR, FQNEAQ (reference sequence). The CDR3 nucleotides read TGTGCCAGCAGCTTAGGGGGGGCCTACTTCTATGGCTACACCTTC. Its protein is CASSLGGAYFYGYTF.

At least ten counts were recorded for this clonotype. The J gene is TRBJ2-7, the V gene TRBV7-9, with D hard to call. This CDR3 spans 12 amino acids. V was cut by 4 bases and J by 6 bases, with 10 bases left in between. Germline CDR1 SEHNR, CDR2 FQNEAQ (reference sequence). CDR3 bases: TGTGCCAGCAGCTCCAGAGACCGCGAGCAGTACTTC. This translates into CASSSRDREQYF.

In its sample, this clonotype was seen many times. The rearrangement joins TRBV7-8 to TRBJ1-6; D perhaps matches TRBD1 (5 bases). Trimming stripped 1 base from V and 10 bases from J, with 14 bases between. From germline, CDR1 is SGHVS and CDR2 FQNEAQ. The CDR3 is made up of 15 amino acids. CDR3 coding DNA: TGTGCCAGCAGCTTAGAAGACAGTCATGACTCACCCCTCCACTTT. This gives the protein CASSLEDSHDSPLHF.

In nucleotides, the CDR3 is TGCAGTGCTACTGACAGGGCAGGGGCTGGGGCCAACGTCCTGACTTTC. It codes for CSATDRAGAGANVLTF. The chain is built from TRBV20-1 and TRBJ2-6; TRBD1 matches 7 bases. The CDR3 extends over 16 amino acids. V was pared by 4 bases and J by 2 bases, with 8 bases of the junction left unmatched. Germline loops: CDR1 DFQATT, CDR2 SNEGSKA (reference sequence).

The CDR3 DNA sequence: TGTGCCAGCAGTCTTGGAGGACAGGGGACGTTCGAGCAGTACTTC. It specifies CASSLGGQGTFEQYF. V is TRBV13 and J is TRBJ2-7, with 9 bases identical to TRBD1. The CDR3 has 15 amino acids. Germline CDR1 reads PRHDT; CDR2 reads FYEKMQ (reference sequence). V shed 6 bases and J 6 bases; nucleotides not matched to a gene: 12.

The chain is built from TRBV28 and TRBJ2-7; D is possibly TRBD1 (6 bases). Germline V gene data show CDR1 as MDHEN and CDR2 as SYDVKM. This CDR3 contains 12 residues. Trimming shortened V by 8 bases and J by 3 bases, and 11 bases separated the two germline ends. The CDR3 bases are TGTGCCAGCGGTAGACAGGTCTACGAGCAGTACTTC. Residues: CASGRQVYEQYF.

At least ten counts were recorded for this clonotype. This sequence joins TRBV4-2 and TRBJ2-7; 8 bases match TRBD1. CDR1 is LGHNA and CDR2 is YNFKEQ in the germline V gene. The CDR3 consists of 14 residues. Trimming at V came to 3 bases and at J to 4 bases, leaving 5 bases not matched to a gene. CDR3: CASSHPTGGYEQYF. In DNA form, the CDR3 reads TGTGCCAGCAGCCACCCTACAGGGGGATACGAGCAGTACTTC.

This clonotype has just a few counts. This chain's CDR3 is CATSRANYSGWSSGANVLTF. CDR3 nucleotides: TGTGCCACCAGCAGAGCAAACTATAGCGGGTGGAGCTCTGGGGCCAACGTCCTGACTTTC. The chain links TRBV15 to TRBJ2-6; 7 nucleotides agree with TRBD2. Germline CDR1 is LNHNV and CDR2 is YYDKDF (reference sequence). V trimming: 1 base; J trimming: 0 bases; junction bases outside the gene matches: 12. The CDR3 is 20 amino acids.

J is TRBJ1-2 and V is TRBV7-9, with D perhaps matching TRBD1 (5 bases). CDR1 is SEHNR, CDR2 FQNEAQ, per germline (reference sequence). V lost 1 base to trimming and J lost 8 bases, with 17 bases between them. This CDR3 is built from 15 residues. In DNA, the CDR3 is TGTGCCAGCAGCTTAGACTTACCAGGGAGAGGGGGCTACACCTTC. Translation: CASSLDLPGRGGYTF. Using reference TRBV7-9 and TRBJ1-2 for the parts outside the CDR3, the full variable domain is DTGVSQNPRHKITKRGQNVTFRCDPISEHNRLYWYRQTLGQGPEFLTYFQNEAQLEKSRLLSDRFSAERPKGSFSTLEIQRTEQGDSAMYLCASSLDLPGRGGYTFGSGTRLTVV.

The sample holds a few counts of this clonotype. The chain employs TRBV7-9 and TRBJ2-7; TRBD2 matches 10 bases. In germline, CDR1 is SEHNR, CDR2 FQNEAQ (reference sequence). The J segment lost 1 base and the V segment lost 5 bases, leaving 2 bases of the junction unmatched. CDR3 length: 14 amino acids. CDR3 sequence: CASSKTSGSYEQYF. The CDR3, as DNA: TGTGCCAGCAGCAAGACTAGCGGGTCCTACGAGCAGTACTTC.

This clonotype was observed a handful of times. The V and J genes are TRBV13 and TRBJ2-1; D is possibly TRBD1 (5 bases). This CDR3 is 16 amino acids long. Trimming cost V 4 bases and J 6 bases, with 19 bases left between them. The germline gives CDR1 PRHDT, CDR2 FYEKMQ (reference sequence). The CDR3 nucleotides are TGTGCCAGCAGCTCGCCCGACAGACAAATATCCAATGAGCAGTTCTTC. It is translated as CASSSPDRQISNEQFF. The full variable domain, with the rest looked up from reference TRBV13 and TRBJ2-1, is AAGVIQSPRHLIKEKRETATLKCYPIPRHDTVYWYQQGPGQDPQFLISFYEKMQSDKGSIPDRFSAQQFSDYHSELNMSSLELGDSALYFCASSSPDRQISNEQFFGPGTRLTVL.

The table lists this clonotype with many counts. J is TRBJ2-7 and V is TRBV7-2; weak D call: TRBD1 (5 bases). CDR3 length: 14 amino acids. With 5 bases removed from V and 5 bases from J, the gap between germline ends came to 16 bases. The V gene's germline CDR1 is SGHTA and CDR2 FQGNSA. DNA for the CDR3: TGTGCCAGCAGCCCCGGCCGACAGTCCCACGAGCAGTACTTC. Protein sequence: CASSPGRQSHEQYF.

The chain links TRBV4-3 to TRBJ1-4; weak D call: TRBD1 (5 bases). Germline V gene data show CDR1 as LGHNA and CDR2 as YSLEER. The CDR3 extends over 14 amino acids. The V gene lost 2 bases and the J gene lost 9 bases, with 13 bases spanning the gap. CDR3 sequence: CASSQWQGDKKLFF. The CDR3 DNA sequence: TGCGCCAGCAGCCAATGGCAGGGAGATAAAAAACTGTTTTTT.